Below, one T cell receptor (beta chain) is given with its context. Antigen unknown. Sequence data for DNA of cultured CD4+ T cells were generated by the Oncomine TCR Beta short-read assay. TCRdb processed the PCR reads anew with MiXCR; each CDR3 protein has one entry. The sample includes roughly 12,000 distinct CDR3 sequences, roughly 43% of them seen just once. The data stem from a study of vaccination and CD4 T cells after COVID-19. Study as a whole: Each post-COVID sample was drawn after diagnosis, and the median interval was approximately 100 days (range 35 to 161). For control cultures, the treatment was a CEFX pool, an HIV-1 Nef pool, or no peptide. At a median 72 days (range 14 to 241) after dose two, post-vaccine samples were obtained.

Treatment noted: roughly 10-day PBMC culture with coronavirus spike peptide pools or control peptides (ViraFEST assay). Half-medium replacement with fresh IL-2 medium took place on days 3 and 7. Trimming cost V 6 bases and J 2 bases, with 24 bases left between them. Germline V gene sequence: CDR1 DFQATT, CDR2 SNEGSKA (reference sequence). CDR3 length equals 17 residues. Sequenced sample: CD4+ T cells from blood, cultured in vitro. This sequence joins TRBV20-1 and TRBJ2-3; perhaps TRBD2 as D (6 bases). This receptor was identified in a human donor who had recovered from COVID-19. CDR3 region: CSAPSVSPGLITDTQYF. The CDR3 DNA reads TGCAGTGCCCCGTCCGTGTCCCCGGGACTGATCACAGATACGCAGTATTTT.